Presented here are 22 T cell receptor beta chains from one specimen sequenced in a study of blood T cell repertoires in COVID-19. Here immunoSEQ multiplex PCR was the method, and the copy in TCRdb shows in-frame clones only, minus some. In the table there are about 200,000 clones, 89% of which are singletons. What was sequenced was PBMCs or T cells enriched from blood (not recorded which). These receptor sequences come from a woman between 18 and 30 years old who had recovered from COVID-19.

CDR3 loop: CASSSTRGLAGGYNEQFF. CDR3 nucleotide sequence: TGTGCCAGCAGCTCCACCCGCGGACTAGCGGGGGGTTACAATGAGCAGTTCTTC. The chain couples TRBV7-9 to TRBJ2-1; TRBD2 matches at 14 bases. Germline CDR1 reads SEHNR; CDR2 reads FQNEAQ (reference sequence). V lost 4 bases to trimming and J lost 4 bases; unmatched junction nucleotides: 9. This CDR3 has 18 amino acids.

The CDR3 DNA sequence: TGTGCCAGAAGCTTAGACCCCCGGACTAGCGGGGATAAAGATACGCAGTATTTT. The encoded protein is CARSLDPRTSGDKDTQYF. The genes are TRBV7-5 and TRBJ2-3; the DNA was not used to check the table's D call, TRBD2. TRBV7-5 is termed a pseudogene. CDR3 size: 18 residues.

This sequence joins TRBV7-9 and TRBJ2-5; no definite D call. CDR3 size: 11 residues. CDR1 and CDR2 (germline): SEHNR, FQNEAQ (reference sequence). V lost 5 bases, J lost 2 bases, and 3 bases lay in between. The CDR3 loop reads CASSPQETQYF. The CDR3 nucleotides are TGTGCCAGCAGCCCTCAAGAGACCCAGTACTTC.

V and J are TRBV5-1 and TRBJ1-3, with 10 bases that match TRBD1. The V gene's germline CDR1 is SGHRS and CDR2 YFSETQ. The CDR3 has 17 amino acids. V shed 4 bases, J shed 0 bases, and the junction held 7 bases outside the gene matches. The CDR3 loop is CASSGGQGPLSGNTIYF. CDR3 nucleotides: TGCGCCAGCAGCGGGGGACAGGGGCCCCTCTCTGGAAACACCATATATTTT.

V gene TRBV30 combines with J gene TRBJ1-2; 7 nucleotides align to TRBD1. Per germline, CDR1 GTSNPN and CDR2 SVGIG (reference sequence). Trimming took 2 bases from V and 4 from J; bases not matched to a gene: 10. CDR3 size: 15 residues. CDR3 residues: CAWSIRMTGPYGYTF. The CDR3 nucleotides are TGTGCCTGGAGTATTCGCATGACAGGGCCCTATGGCTACACCTTC.

The V and J genes are TRBV9 and TRBJ2-3; D may be TRBD1 (5 bases). CDR3 length equals 16 residues. Trimming pared 0 bases from V and 0 bases from J, leaving 11 bases between. Germline assignment: CDR1 SGDLS and CDR2 YYNGEE. The CDR3 nucleotides are TGTGCCAGCAGCGTAGGTGCCAGGGCAAGCACAGATACGCAGTATTTT. Its protein product is CASSVGARASTDTQYF.

This chain uses TRBV6-5 with TRBJ2-1; TRBD1 matches 9 bases. Trimming at V came to 4 bases and at J to 4 bases, leaving 5 bases not matched to a gene. CDR1 is MNHEY, CDR2 SVGAGI, per germline. The CDR3 is 15 residues long. CDR3 DNA: TGTGCCAGCAGTTTTACAGGGGGCCAATACAATGAGCAGTTCTTC. This gives the protein CASSFTGGQYNEQFF.

This chain uses TRBV7-9 with TRBJ2-1; 8 bases agree with TRBD1. Trimming removed 3 bases from V and 7 bases from J; junction bases left unmatched: 5. The CDR3 is 14 residues long. Germline values: CDR1 SEHNR, CDR2 FQNEAQ (reference sequence). The CDR3 bases are TGTGCCAGCAGCTTCCCTCAGGGGGCGAATGAGCAGTTCTTC. This sequence encodes CASSFPQGANEQFF.

The V call is TRBV7-9, the J call TRBJ1-2; 7 positions match TRBD1. The CDR3 totals 15 residues. Germline assignment: CDR1 SEHNR and CDR2 FQNEAQ (reference sequence). V was clipped by 11 bases and J by 2 bases; unmatched bases: 14. The CDR3 spells CAGSDRVGSNYGYTF. CDR3 bases: TGTGCCGGCTCCGACAGGGTAGGATCCAACTATGGCTACACCTTC.

CDR3: CASSYGTASTNYGYTF. The CDR3 bases are TGTGCCAGCAGCTATGGGACAGCCTCCACTAACTATGGCTACACCTTC. V is TRBV5-6 and J is TRBJ1-2, with 7 bases identical to TRBD1. The CDR3 covers 16 residues. The V gene's germline CDR1 is SGHDT and CDR2 YYEEEE. V dropped 3 bases and J dropped 0; count of bases not matched to a gene: 8.

The chain is built from TRBV4-1 and TRBJ2-7, with TRBD2 matching over 8 bases. The CDR3 has 14 amino acids. Unmatched junction bases numbered 2, after V lost 3 bases and J lost 1 base. CDR1 and CDR2 (germline): MGHRA, YSYEKL. CDR3 sequence: CASSHGGGSYEQYF. The CDR3 coding sequence is TGCGCCAGCAGCCACGGGGGGGGATCCTACGAGCAGTACTTC.

The gene calls are TRBV6-5 and TRBJ1-4; TRBD1 matches 7 bases. The length of the CDR3 is 15 residues. From germline, CDR1 is MNHEY and CDR2 SVGAGI. V was pared by 0 bases and J by 5 bases, with 3 bases of the junction left unmatched. For the CDR3, the DNA is TGTGCCAGCAGTTACTCGGGCAGGGGGAATGAAAAACTGTTTTTT. This sequence encodes CASSYSGRGNEKLFF.

The V and J genes are TRBV6-1 and TRBJ1-2; D is unresolved. The CDR3 has 13 amino acids. The V gene's germline CDR1 is MNHNS and CDR2 SASEGT. Deletions cut 3 bases from V and 7 bases from J, with 12 bases between. CDR3 sequence: CASSDRGFVGYTF. The DNA for the CDR3 is TGTGCCAGCAGTGACCGAGGCTTCGTTGGCTACACCTTC.

The chain links TRBV6-5 to TRBJ1-1, with a possible D match to TRBD1 (5 bases). This CDR3 region has 12 residues. V was cut by 7 bases and J by 12 bases, with 18 bases left in between. In germline, CDR1 is MNHEY, CDR2 SVGAGI. CDR3 sequence (DNA): TGTGCCAGCACCAGACCCGGAGGGGAGTCTTTCTTT. Amino acid sequence: CASTRPGGESFF.

The rearrangement uses TRBV9 and TRBJ2-2; D not resolved. The length of the CDR3 is 15 residues. CDR1 SGDLS and CDR2 YYNGEE come from the germline V gene. Trimming took 0 bases from V and 8 from J, leaving 14 bases between them. Here the CDR3 reads CASSVDPVAGGELFF. In DNA form, the CDR3 reads TGTGCCAGCAGCGTAGATCCGGTCGCAGGTGGGGAGCTGTTTTTT.

The rearrangement joins TRBV27 to TRBJ1-1, with D possibly matching TRBD1 (6 bases). CDR3 length: 13 residues. Deletions cut 5 bases from V and 1 base from J, with 8 bases between. Germline CDR1 MNHEY, CDR2 SMNVEV (reference sequence). CDR3 bases: TGTGCCAGCAGTACGACAGGGAACACTGAAGCTTTCTTT. Translated: CASSTTGNTEAFF.

The CDR3 is CASSVGTGDGYTF. In DNA, the CDR3 is TGCGCCAGCAGCGTAGGGACAGGAGATGGCTACACCTTC. The chain combines TRBV5-1 with TRBJ1-2, with 8 positions matching TRBD1. This CDR3 has 13 amino acids. The V and J ends lost 4 bases and 6 bases, in that order; junction bases with no gene match: 5. Germline assignment: CDR1 SGHRS and CDR2 YFSETQ.

The J gene is TRBJ1-2, the V gene TRBV19; tentatively, D is TRBD1 (5 bases). Germline assignment: CDR1 LNHDA and CDR2 SQIVND (reference sequence). Trimming cost V 5 bases and J 8 bases, with 21 bases left between them. This CDR3 is 15 amino acids long. CDR3 region: CASSLPRGKTEGYTF. Here the CDR3 DNA reads TGTGCCAGTAGTCTCCCAAGGGGCAAAACGGAGGGCTACACCTTC. The full variable domain, rest sourced from reference TRBV19 and TRBJ1-2, is DGGITQSPKYLFRKEGQNVTLSCEQNLNHDAMYWYRQDPGQGLRLIYYSQIVNDFQKGDIAEGYSVSREKKESFPLTVTSAQKNPTAFYLCASSLPRGKTEGYTFGSGTRLTVV.

The rearrangement uses TRBV28 and TRBJ1-5; 8 nucleotides match TRBD1. With 8 bases clipped from V and 11 bases from J, the junction kept 8 bases outside the gene matches. CDR1 and CDR2 (germline): MDHEN, SYDVKM. There are 12 residues in the CDR3. This chain's CDR3 is CASDRGRTAQHF. The CDR3 DNA reads as TGTGCCAGCGACAGGGGTAGGACGGCCCAGCATTTT.

The chain recombines TRBV10-1 with TRBJ1-2, with 7 nucleotides matching TRBD1. The V gene end was trimmed by 9 bases and the J gene end by 3 bases; junction bases not matched to a gene: 1. Germline values: CDR1 WNHNN, CDR2 SYGVQD (reference sequence). The CDR3 sequence is 11 residues long. CDR3 protein: CASGTDYGYTF. CDR3 bases: TGCGCCAGTGGGACAGACTATGGCTACACCTTC.

This chain joins TRBV9 and TRBJ2-3; D may be TRBD2 (6 bases). This CDR3 comprises 16 residues. The V end was cut by 0 bases, the J end by 0 bases, with 11 bases between. Germline V gene sequence: CDR1 SGDLS, CDR2 YYNGEE. The CDR3, as DNA: TGTGCCAGCAGCGTAGGTCGAGGGACTAGCACAGATACGCAGTATTTT. Residues: CASSVGRGTSTDTQYF.

This clone was detected only a few times. V usage is TRBV19 and J usage is TRBJ1-5, with D possibly TRBD1 on 5 matching bases. This CDR3 is 15 amino acids long. Germline V gives CDR1 LNHDA, CDR2 SQIVND (reference sequence). Trimming cost V 3 bases and J 4 bases, with 13 bases left between them. The CDR3 coding sequence is TGTGCCAGTAGTATGGAGGGGCGAAAAAATCAGCCCCAGCATTTT. This codes for CASSMEGRKNQPQHF.